Listed below are T cell receptor beta chains from one sample, sequenced in a study of response to subunit inactivated influenza vaccine. TCRdb reprocessed the RT-PCR reads via MiXCR and lists one record per CDR3 protein. The sample consists of 600,000 to 850,000 distinct CDR3 sequences, roughly 15% of them appearing once. Sequenced here: PBMCs from blood, sampled less than 15 days before vaccination. Receptors originate from a man aged 45-60 years who received an inactivated influenza vaccine. Both conserved end residues are trimmed from each CDR3.

V: TRBV12-3/TRBV12-4; J: TRBJ1-5; CDR3: ASTPPGLRDQPQH
V: TRBV9; J: TRBJ2-1; CDR3: ASSPGTDPSYNEQF
V: TRBV5-1; J: TRBJ2-2; CDR3: ASSQVGPNTGELF
V: TRBV10-2; J: TRBJ2-7; CDR3: ASSEGLMIYEQY
V: TRBV6-5; J: TRBJ1-1; CDR3: ASSYSSGLAAF
V: TRBV5-4; J: TRBJ2-3; CDR3: ASSLQGVTSTDTQY
V: TRBV7-2; J: TRBJ2-5; CDR3: ASSLAGLQETQY
V: TRBV20-1; J: TRBJ2-7; CDR3: SARLAGGPYEQY
V: TRBV29-1; J: TRBJ2-1; CDR3: SGTGIRAYNEQF
V: TRBV9; J: TRBJ2-7; CDR3: ASSVGQGPYEQY
V: TRBV7-2; J: TRBJ2-3; CDR3: ASSRLAGVTDTQY
V: TRBV25-1; J: TRBJ2-2; CDR3: ASSVQLTGELF
V: TRBV24-1; J: TRBJ2-3; CDR3: ATSSADSTDTQY